The 6 T cell receptor beta chains given below trace back to one sample, sequenced in a study of cytotoxic CD8 clonotypes in ibrutinib-treated CLL. The assay was immunoSEQ multiplex PCR, and TCRdb's table has in-frame clones only and misses some. The repertoire holds over 100,000 clones, with approximately 85% as singletons. Sequenced here: PBMCs, sampled after 24 months of ibrutinib treatment. These receptors were obtained from a human donor with chronic lymphocytic leukemia.

V gene TRBV4-2 combines with J gene TRBJ1-6, with D perhaps matching TRBD1 (5 bases). In germline, CDR1 is LGHNA, CDR2 YNFKEQ. CDR3 length: 16 residues. V gave up 0 bases and J gave up 8 bases, with 14 bases separating them. The CDR3 region has the DNA TGTGCCAGCAGCCAAGACGGGGGGAGGATTGATTCACCCCTCCACTTT. This encodes CASSQDGGRIDSPLHF.

The chain has TRBV13 and TRBJ2-6; TRBD1 matches 7 bases. The CDR3 has 15 residues. Trimming at V came to 5 bases and at J to 4 bases, leaving 5 bases not matched to a gene. Germline values: CDR1 PRHDT, CDR2 FYEKMQ (reference sequence). The CDR3 DNA sequence: TGTGCCAGCAGCCGACAGGGCCCCGGGGCCAACGTCCTGACTTTC. Translated, it gives CASSRQGPGANVLTF.

The chain links TRBV28 to TRBJ1-2; weak D call: TRBD1 (6 bases). From germline, CDR1 is MDHEN and CDR2 SYDVKM. The CDR3 length is 15 residues. Between the trimmed V and J ends, which lost 7 bases and 0 bases, there was a span of 15 bases. CDR3 nucleotides: TGTGCCAGCAATCAGGACAGCCCCCCTAACTATGGCTACACCTTC. Translated: CASNQDSPPNYGYTF.

This chain uses TRBV7-2 with TRBJ1-3; no firm D call. The CDR3 consists of 13 residues. The germline V gene encodes CDR1 SGHTA and CDR2 FQGNSA. V was pared by 5 bases and J by 0 bases, with 5 bases between. For the CDR3, the DNA is TGTGCCAGCAGCGCCGGCTCTGGAAACACCATATATTTT. This encodes CASSAGSGNTIYF.

The chain carries TRBV4-3 and TRBJ2-7; 7 nucleotides align to TRBD2. The V gene end was trimmed by 0 bases and the J gene end by 3 bases; junction bases not matched to a gene: 8. CDR1 and CDR2 from the germline V gene are LGHNA and YSLEER. The CDR3 contains 16 residues. The DNA for the CDR3 is TGCGCCAGCAGCCAAGATCAGAGCGGGAACCGCTACGAGCAGTACTTC. Amino acid sequence: CASSQDQSGNRYEQYF.

This chain links TRBV5-6 with TRBJ2-7; 10 nucleotides match TRBD2. CDR1 and CDR2 from the germline V gene are SGHDT and YYEEEE. This CDR3 spans 15 amino acids. Trimming at V came to 4 bases and at J to 2 bases, leaving 6 bases not matched to a gene. CDR3 bases: TGTGCCAGCAGCCTACGGCTAGCGGGAGCCTACGAGCAGTACTTC. Amino acid sequence: CASSLRLAGAYEQYF.